Listed below are T cell receptor beta chains from one sample, sequenced in a study of blood T cell repertoires in COVID-19. The protocol was immunoSEQ multiplex PCR, while the TCRdb copy is restricted to in-frame clones and leaves out a portion. The sample consists of 100,000 to 150,000 clones, about 93% of them appearing once. Material for sequencing was peripheral blood. Every receptor here comes from a middle-aged man with COVID-19, enrolled during active disease. Both conserved end residues are part of each CDR3. The D gene is left open where the match is weak. The size of a clone is reported for some rows only, either as once, few or many, or as a class for expanded clones.

TRBJ2-5,-,TRBV19,-,TGTGCCAGTAGACCAGTAGGAGGTGAGACCCAGTACTTC,CASRPVGGETQYF
TRBJ2-7,-,TRBV30,TRBD1,TGTGCCTGGAGGCCGGGACAGGGGTACGAGCAGTACTTC,CAWRPGQGYEQYF
TRBJ2-7,-,TRBV6-5,TRBD1,TGTGCCAGCAGGAACACCGGGACAGGGGGCAACGAGCAGTACTTC,CASRNTGTGGNEQYF
TRBJ1-4,-,TRBV6-5,-,TGTGCCAGCAGCCGGGGGGACATGGCTAATGAAAAACTGTTTTTT,CASSRGDMANEKLFF
TRBJ2-1,-,TRBV28,TRBD2,TGTGCCAGCAGAATTGGGGGGGACTCCTACAATGAGCAGTTCTTC,CASRIGGDSYNEQFF
TRBJ1-4,-,TRBV20-1,-,TGCAGTGCTCGGGGGGGGGAAAAACTGTTTTTT,CSARGGEKLFF
TRBJ2-1,-,TRBV7-8,TRBD1,TGTGCCAGCAGCGGGGGACAGGGGACCTCCTACAATGAGCAGTTCTTC,CASSGGQGTSYNEQFF
TRBJ2-3,-,TRBV13,TRBD2,TGTGCCAGCAGCTTAGAATTAGCGGGAAGCGGAGATACGCAGTATTTT,CASSLELAGSGDTQYF
TRBJ1-1,-,TRBV3-1/TRBV3-2,-,TGTGCCAGCAGCCAAGACTTCCGGAGCGGTGAAGCTTTCTTT,CASSQDFRSGEAFF
TRBJ2-4,-,TRBV18,-,TGTGCCAGCTCCGGACAGTCCTCGGGGGCCAAAAACATTCAGTACTTC,CASSGQSSGAKNIQYF
TRBJ2-7,-,TRBV19,TRBD2,TGTGCCAGTAGTGTTAGCGGGAGCTACGAGCAGTACTTC,CASSVSGSYEQYF
TRBJ2-5,-,TRBV10-3,TRBD2,TGTGCCATCAGTGGGGGGAGCGGGAGGCAACAAGAGACCCAGTACTTC,CAISGGSGRQQETQYF
TRBJ2-5,-,TRBV7-3,TRBD2,TGTGCCAGCAGCCAGGGACTAGCCGGGACCCAGTACTTC,CASSQGLAGTQYF
TRBJ1-2,-,TRBV13,TRBD1,TGTGCCAGCAGCTTCCGACAGGGGACGTTAGATGGCTACACCTTC,CASSFRQGTLDGYTF
TRBJ2-2,once,TRBV27,-,TGTGCCAGCAGCAGGACAAGGACCGGGGAGCTGTTTTTT,CASSRTRTGELFF
TRBJ1-1,-,TRBV27,-,TGTGCCAGCAGTTTACGGGGGGGGAACACTGAAGCTTTCTTT,CASSLRGGNTEAFF
TRBJ1-4,once,TRBV7-2,-,TGTGCCAGCAGCGCGCCATGGGACACCCATGAAAAACTGTTTTTT,CASSAPWDTHEKLFF
TRBJ2-6,-,TRBV5-1,-,TGCGCCAGCAGCTTGGCAGGGTCCGGGGCCAACGTCCTGACTTTC,CASSLAGSGANVLTF
TRBJ2-7,-,TRBV19,TRBD2,TGTGCCAGTAGTCGGTCTAGCGGGAGTTACGAGCAGTACTTC,CASSRSSGSYEQYF
TRBJ2-7,-,TRBV5-5,TRBD2,TGTGCCAGCAGCCATACTAGCGGGAGCTCCTACGAGCAGTACTTC,CASSHTSGSSYEQYF